This TCR beta chain was profiled in a study of cytomegalovirus exposure and HLA in healthy donors. About the study: The study's early data release held tens of millions of unique TCRs from HLA-typed donors.

Both 60 Vbeta primers and 13 Jbeta primers went into the PCR. Per the authors' pipeline: Later analysis identified tens of millions of unique TCR beta chains, about 12 million shared. Here immunoSEQ multiplex PCR was the method, and the copy in TCRdb shows in-frame clones only, minus some. That table supplies the V and J calls and clone size; D and trimming were determined from the DNA. The table shows about 130,000 clones, with roughly 80% occurring only once. Study outcomes and limitations: Owing to their indistinguishability, certain V segments, notably TRBV6-2 and TRBV6-3, were excluded. A later analysis linked a missense DCLRE1C variant to TCR beta V- and J-gene trimming.

Comments on this clone: Its cognate antigen is unknown.

Unmatched junction bases numbered 1, after V lost 6 bases and J lost 4 bases. The CDR3 runs to 12 residues. From germline, CDR1 is SGHAT and CDR2 FQNNGV. Material: PBMCs. The sequence came from a man aged 50-60 years in good health and CMV-seronegative. This chain links TRBV11-2 with TRBJ1-1, with 8 bases that match TRBD1. In nucleotides, the CDR3 is TGTGCCAGCAGTGACAGGGGCACTGAAGCTTTCTTT. As protein: CASSDRGTEAFF.